The 29 T cell receptor beta chains below all came from one sample that was sequenced in a study of cytomegalovirus exposure and HLA in healthy donors. The PCR had 60 Vbeta and 13 Jbeta primers. Data came from immunoSEQ multiplex PCR; TCRdb stores just in-frame clones and leaves some out. The sample shows approximately 120,000 clones, 55% to 75% of them seen only once. Sequenced input: PBMCs. Receptor source: a woman in her sixties or seventies in good health and CMV-seropositive.

In its sample, this clone was seen a few times. The V gene is TRBV6-1, the J gene TRBJ1-5; 7 nucleotides line up with TRBD1. V lost 6 bases, J lost 0 bases, and 5 bases stayed unmatched. This CDR3 has 15 residues. The germline V gene has CDR1 MNHNS and CDR2 SASEGT. Here the CDR3 DNA reads TGTGCCAGCAGATCCGGGACAGATAGCAATCAGCCCCAGCATTTT. This translates into CASRSGTDSNQPQHF.

This chain connects TRBV7-2 to TRBJ1-6, with 8 bases aligning to TRBD1. This CDR3 contains 15 residues. V gave up 5 bases and J gave up 9 bases; unmatched junction bases: 9. Germline V gene sequence: CDR1 SGHTA, CDR2 FQGNSA. The CDR3 sequence is CASSTRQGTGSPLHF. DNA of the CDR3: TGTGCCAGCAGCACCCGACAGGGGACGGGTTCACCCCTCCACTTT.

The J gene is TRBJ2-5, the V gene TRBV4-1; possibly TRBD1 for D (6 bases). Per the germline V gene, CDR1 is MGHRA and CDR2 is YSYEKL. The CDR3 consists of 13 residues. V was trimmed by 1 base and J by 4 bases, leaving 7 bases between them. Here the CDR3 reads CASSQGGRETQYF. CDR3 nucleotides: TGCGCCAGCAGCCAAGGGGGGCGAGAGACCCAGTACTTC.

The rearrangement links TRBV6-6 to TRBJ1-1; D ambiguous. Trimming removed 4 bases from V and 0 bases from J, with 9 bases in between. The CDR3 covers 14 residues. Germline V gene lookup returns CDR1 MNHNY and CDR2 SVGAGI (reference sequence). The CDR3 sequence: CASSSGVLNTEAFF. In DNA, the CDR3 is TGTGCCAGCAGTTCCGGGGTGTTGAACACTGAAGCTTTCTTT.

The sample holds one count of this clone. The chain employs TRBV7-9 and TRBJ1-1; weak D call: TRBD1 (6 bases). V gave up 5 bases and J gave up 0 bases, with 13 bases separating them. CDR1 is SEHNR, CDR2 FQNEAQ, per germline (reference sequence). The CDR3 is made up of 15 amino acids. Here the CDR3 DNA reads TGTGCCAGCAGCCCCCAGGCAGGGGTGAACACTGAAGCTTTCTTT. Its translation is CASSPQAGVNTEAFF.

The rearrangement links TRBV6-5 to TRBJ1-6; 8 positions agree with TRBD1. V was clipped by 0 bases and J by 10 bases; unmatched bases: 8. The V gene's germline CDR1 is MNHEY and CDR2 SVGAGI. CDR3 length: 16 amino acids. CDR3 in amino acids: CASSYSGQGVGSPLHF. In DNA, the CDR3 is TGTGCCAGCAGTTACTCTGGACAGGGAGTCGGGTCACCCCTCCACTTT.

The chain links TRBV29-1 to TRBJ2-5; possible D gene TRBD1, 6 bases. The germline CDR1 and CDR2 sequences are SQVTM and ANQGSEA. V gave up 6 bases and J gave up 3 bases, with 11 bases separating them. The CDR3 loop spans 12 amino acids. CDR3 DNA: TGCAGCGTCCCACGGACAGAAGAGACCCAGTACTTC. This gives the protein CSVPRTEETQYF.

J is TRBJ2-7 and V is TRBV23-1, with 7 bases matching TRBD1. TRBV23-1 is placed among ORFs of uncertain function. V lost 2 bases and J lost 2; bases outside the gene matches: 6. The CDR3 consists of 15 residues. The CDR3 loop is CASSQPGTATYEQYF. DNA of the CDR3: TGCGCCAGCAGTCAACCAGGGACAGCGACCTACGAGCAGTACTTC.

The chain joins TRBV7-2 to TRBJ2-2, with D tentatively TRBD1 (5 bases). Trimming took 5 bases from V and 0 from J, leaving 10 bases between them. The CDR3 totals 15 residues. CDR1 is SGHTA, CDR2 FQGNSA, per germline. The CDR3 DNA sequence: TGTGCCAGCAGCCTCGACAGCACGAACACCGGGGAGCTGTTTTTT. As protein: CASSLDSTNTGELFF.

This clone was observed a few times. This sequence joins TRBV7-2 and TRBJ2-3, with a tentative D call TRBD1 (5 bases). Trimming cost V 5 bases and J 2 bases, with 17 bases left between them. CDR3 length: 16 residues. Germline lookup yields CDR1 SGHTA and CDR2 FQGNSA. The DNA of the CDR3 is TGTGCCAGCAGCATAAACAGGTTACCTATCACAGATACGCAGTATTTT. Translation: CASSINRLPITDTQYF.

V gene TRBV19 combines with J gene TRBJ2-3; 7 nucleotides align to TRBD2. This CDR3 contains 16 residues. V gave up 5 bases and J gave up 1 base; unmatched junction bases: 9. Germline CDR1 LNHDA, CDR2 SQIVND (reference sequence). CDR3 DNA: TGTGCCAGTAGTGCAGTGCGGGGGTCACGCACAGATACGCAGTATTTT. Its translation is CASSAVRGSRTDTQYF.

The chain links TRBV7-2 to TRBJ2-7; 7 bases match TRBD2. The CDR3 runs 16 residues. V was clipped by 1 base and J by 3 bases; unmatched bases: 9. Per the germline V gene, CDR1 is SGHTA and CDR2 is FQGNSA. CDR3 residues: CASSLDGGGSSYEQYF. DNA of the CDR3: TGTGCCAGCAGCTTAGATGGGGGGGGTAGCAGCTACGAGCAGTACTTC.

The chain links TRBV7-8 to TRBJ2-3; 9 bases are shared with TRBD2. Looked up from germline, CDR1 is SGHVS and CDR2 is FQNEAQ. The CDR3 consists of 15 residues. The V and J ends lost 1 base and 1 base, in that order; junction bases with no gene match: 0. The CDR3 DNA follows: TGTGCCAGCAGCTTAGGCGGGGGGGGCACAGATACGCAGTATTTT. Protein product: CASSLGGGGTDTQYF. Combining the CDR3 with reference TRBV7-8 and TRBJ2-3 gives the whole variable domain GAGVSQSPRYKVAKRGQDVALRCDPISGHVSLFWYQQALGQGPEFLTYFQNEAQLDKSGLPSDRFFAERPEGSVSTLKIQRTQQEDSAVYLCASSLGGGGTDTQYFGPGTRLTVL.

V gene TRBV29-1 combines with J gene TRBJ1-1, with D uncertain. The CDR3 consists of 14 residues. CDR1 and CDR2 from the germline V gene are SQVTM and ANQGSEA. Trimming left V 3 bases short and J 4 bases short, with 15 bases between. CDR3 sequence reads: CSVDGGRFFTEAFF. In DNA, the CDR3 is TGCAGCGTTGACGGAGGGAGGTTTTTCACTGAAGCTTTCTTT. The whole variable domain, filled in from reference TRBV29-1 and TRBJ1-1, reads SAVISQKPSRDICQRGTSLTIQCQVDSQVTMMFWYRQQPGQSLTLIATANQGSEATYESGFVIDKFPISRPNLTFSTLTVSNMSPEDSSIYLCSVDGGRFFTEAFFGQGTRLTVV.

The gene calls are TRBV4-1 and TRBJ1-1; D ambiguous. Germline CDR1 and CDR2: MGHRA and YSYEKL. CDR3 length: 15 residues. The V gene lost 5 bases and the J gene lost 3 bases, with 16 bases spanning the gap. The CDR3 is CASSTSGGRHTEAFF. The DNA for the CDR3 is TGCGCCAGCAGCACCTCCGGAGGGCGACACACTGAAGCTTTCTTT.

This chain connects TRBV7-2 to TRBJ2-1, with 7 bases matching TRBD2. The ends lost 2 bases at V and 7 bases at J; junction bases unmatched: 11. This CDR3 region has 16 residues. CDR1 is SGHTA, CDR2 FQGNSA, per germline. The CDR3 bases are TGTGCCAGCAGCTTAAAGGCTAGCGGCCTGAGGAATGAGCAGTTCTTC. It codes for CASSLKASGLRNEQFF.

The chain is built from TRBV27 and TRBJ1-1, with 11 bases lining up with TRBD1. Looked up from germline, CDR1 is MNHEY and CDR2 is SMNVEV (reference sequence). This CDR3 spans 15 amino acids. V dropped 3 bases and J dropped 11; count of bases not matched to a gene: 11. In nucleotides, the CDR3 is TGTGCCAGCAGTTTCATAGCCGGGACAGGGGGAAAGGCTTTCTTT. Its translation is CASSFIAGTGGKAFF.

The table lists this clone with a count of one. The chain carries TRBV4-2 and TRBJ2-5, with TRBD1 identical over 11 bases. The germline V gene has CDR1 LGHNA and CDR2 YNFKEQ. This CDR3 comprises 17 residues. Trimming took 4 bases from V and 2 from J; bases not matched to a gene: 9. CDR3 protein: CASSRILGQGGQETQYF. The CDR3 region has the DNA TGTGCCAGCAGCCGCATCTTGGGACAGGGGGGTCAAGAGACCCAGTACTTC.

The rearrangement uses TRBV6-5 and TRBJ1-5; D gene unclear. Germline assignment: CDR1 MNHEY and CDR2 SVGAGI. The V and J ends lost 8 bases and 1 base respectively, with 6 bases between them. The CDR3 loop spans 12 amino acids. The chain's CDR3 is CASGSSNQPQHF. Written as DNA, the CDR3 is TGTGCCAGCGGCTCGAGCAATCAGCCCCAGCATTTT.

The J gene is TRBJ2-1, the V gene TRBV13; D is unresolved. Germline V gene sequence: CDR1 PRHDT, CDR2 FYEKMQ (reference sequence). CDR3 length: 13 residues. Trimming took 2 bases from V and 7 from J, leaving 9 bases between them. The CDR3 DNA reads TGTGCCAGCAGCTTATATGGAGAAAATGAGCAGTTCTTC. It specifies CASSLYGENEQFF. The complete variable domain, with remaining parts taken from reference TRBV13 and TRBJ2-1, reads AAGVIQSPRHLIKEKRETATLKCYPIPRHDTVYWYQQGPGQDPQFLISFYEKMQSDKGSIPDRFSAQQFSDYHSELNMSSLELGDSALYFCASSLYGENEQFFGPGTRLTVL.

The chain carries TRBV11-2 and TRBJ2-3, with D unresolved. The germline gives CDR1 SGHAT, CDR2 FQNNGV. The CDR3 contains 15 residues. V dropped 5 bases and J dropped 2 bases, with 14 bases sitting between them. The CDR3 spells CASSPLGLITDTQYF. CDR3 bases: TGTGCCAGCAGCCCCCTGGGCCTAATCACAGATACGCAGTATTTT. The full variable domain, in which reference TRBV11-2 and TRBJ2-3 provide the parts outside the CDR3, is EAGVAQSPRYKIIEKRQSVAFWCNPISGHATLYWYQQILGQGPKLLIQFQNNGVVDDSQLPKDRFSAERLKGVDSTLKIQPAKLEDSAVYLCASSPLGLITDTQYFGPGTRLTVL.

J is TRBJ2-5 and V is TRBV10-3; tentative D call: TRBD2 (5 bases). Deletions cut 1 base from V and 1 base from J, with 7 bases between. The V gene's germline CDR1 is ENHRY and CDR2 SYGVKD. The CDR3 has 14 amino acids. CDR3 in amino acids: CAISEFTSQETQYF. Here the CDR3 DNA reads TGTGCCATCAGTGAGTTCACTAGCCAAGAGACCCAGTACTTC.

This chain connects TRBV6-6 to TRBJ2-5, with D maybe TRBD2 (6 bases). The CDR3 loop spans 14 amino acids. Looked up from germline, CDR1 is MNHNY and CDR2 is SVGAGI (reference sequence). Deletions cut 5 bases from V and 2 bases from J, with 12 bases between. The chain's CDR3 is CASSQTSIQETQYF. CDR3 DNA: TGTGCCAGCAGTCAGACTAGTATACAAGAGACCCAGTACTTC.

This chain uses TRBV14 with TRBJ2-7, with 7 bases that match TRBD1. In germline, CDR1 is SGHDN, CDR2 FVKESK. The J segment lost 2 bases and the V segment lost 0 bases, leaving 7 bases of the junction unmatched. The length of the CDR3 is 16 residues. The chain's CDR3 is CASSQDLLTGAYEQYF. CDR3 DNA sequence: TGTGCCAGCAGCCAAGATCTTCTTACAGGGGCCTACGAGCAGTACTTC.

The rearrangement joins TRBV4-2 to TRBJ1-4; TRBD1 agrees at 7 bases. The CDR3 totals 17 residues. Per the germline V gene, CDR1 is LGHNA and CDR2 is YNFKEQ. Trimming cost V 0 bases and J 4 bases; bases outside gene matches: 8. CDR3 amino acids: CASSQDGAGTVNEKLFF. The CDR3 DNA reads as TGTGCCAGCAGCCAAGATGGGGCCGGGACAGTTAATGAAAAACTGTTTTTT.

This chain connects TRBV30 to TRBJ1-3; 8 bases align to TRBD1. V was clipped by 3 bases and J by 2 bases; unmatched bases: 3. The CDR3 sequence is 14 residues long. CDR1 and CDR2 (germline): GTSNPN, SVGIG (reference sequence). CDR3 residues: CAWSQTGAGNTIYF. CDR3 nucleotides: TGTGCCTGGAGCCAGACAGGGGCTGGAAACACCATATATTTT. The variable domain in full, with the rest retrieved from reference TRBV30 and TRBJ1-3, is SQTIHQWPATLVQPVGSPLSLECTVEGTSNPNLYWYRQAAGRGLQLLFYSVGIGQISSEVPQNLSASRPQDRQFILSSKKLLLSDSGFYLCAWSQTGAGNTIYFGEGSWLTVV.

This chain uses TRBV9 with TRBJ1-5, with D unresolved. CDR1 is SGDLS, CDR2 YYNGEE, per germline. The CDR3 loop spans 16 amino acids. The V gene lost 3 bases and the J gene lost 0 bases, with 13 bases spanning the gap. The CDR3 here is CASSARREDSNQPQHF. The CDR3 bases are TGTGCCAGCAGCGCCCGACGGGAGGATAGCAATCAGCCCCAGCATTTT.

The chain couples TRBV18 to TRBJ1-2, with no clear D. Germline V lookup: CDR1 KGHSH, CDR2 LQKENI. The CDR3 has 14 residues. Trimming took 5 bases from V and 2 from J, leaving 12 bases between them. CDR3 sequence reads: CASSGDHGNYGYTF. The CDR3 DNA reads as TGTGCCAGCTCAGGAGACCACGGGAACTATGGCTACACCTTC.

The rearrangement uses TRBV6-4 and TRBJ1-6; D unclear. CDR1 MRHNA and CDR2 SNTAGT come from the germline V gene. The CDR3 runs to 13 residues. Trimming shortened V by 2 bases and J by 7 bases, and 6 bases separated the two germline ends. The CDR3 DNA follows: TGTGCCAGCAGTGACGGGCACAATTCACCCCTCCACTTT. Its protein is CASSDGHNSPLHF.